This entry concerns a single TCR beta chain. Its antigen is currently unknown. The sample originates from a study of OX40 agonist ivuxolimab in advanced cancers. Turning to the study itself: All patients had ivuxolimab intravenously every 2 weeks at 0.01 to 10 mg/kg. Study conclusions and caveats: Dosing at 0.1 to 3.0 mg/kg was accompanied by clonal expansion of CD4+ and CD8+ blood T cells by week 6. Partial responders treated at 0.1-3.0 mg/kg exhibited clonal expansion among the lowest measured. Some nonresponders likewise displayed low normalized T-cell clonal expansion.

Produced via immunoSEQ multiplex PCR; TCRdb's table is partial and in-frame only. The sample holds around 70,000 clones; around 82% are singletons and the top ten take 5%. V lost 4 bases to trimming and J lost 2 bases; unmatched junction nucleotides: 5. This CDR3 has 14 amino acids. Germline V CDR1 and CDR2: SGHRS, YFSETQ. The clonotype originates from an adult with an advanced solid tumor such as melanoma, head and neck, liver or kidney cancer. The specimen comprised CD4+ or CD8+ T cells sorted from blood, sampled in a trial of the OX40 agonist ivuxolimab. The chain joins TRBV5-1 to TRBJ1-2, with TRBD1 matching 7 bases. The CDR3 DNA follows: TGCGCCAGCAGCACCGGGACAGCGAACTATGGCTACACCTTC. Encoded protein: CASSTGTANYGYTF. Full variable domain (outside the CDR3, taken from reference TRBV5-1 and TRBJ1-2): KAGVTQTPRYLIKTRGQQVTLSCSPISGHRSVSWYQQTPGQGLQFLFEYFSETQRNKGNFPGRFSGRQFSNSRSEMNVSTLELGDSALYLCASSTGTANYGYTFGSGTRLTVV.